The 21 T cell receptor beta chains in this list originate from one sample, sequenced in a study of blood T cell repertoires in COVID-19. Data came from immunoSEQ multiplex PCR; TCRdb stores just in-frame clones and leaves some out. The sample lists approximately 270,000 clones, about 90% occurring once. Sequencing used PBMCs or T cells enriched from blood (not recorded which). The origin of the receptors is a human donor in a cohort exposed to, infected with or recovered from COVID-19 (not recorded which). The donor label of this sample is uncertain.

The chain employs TRBV4-2 and TRBJ1-1; unclear D gene. The V gene lost 0 bases and the J gene lost 2 bases, with 7 bases spanning the gap. The germline CDR1 and CDR2 sequences are LGHNA and YNFKEQ. The CDR3 is 14 amino acids. CDR3 DNA sequence: TGTGCCAGCAGCCAAGATAGCGGAAACACTGAAGCTTTCTTT. It codes for CASSQDSGNTEAFF.

This chain links TRBV24-1 with TRBJ1-1, with D unclear. The ends were cut back, 9 bases at V and 0 bases at J, with 16 bases in the middle. The CDR3 sequence is 15 residues long. Germline CDR1 reads KGHDR; CDR2 reads SFDVKD. The chain's CDR3 is CATPDLAVMNTEAFF. CDR3 DNA sequence: TGTGCCACCCCCGATTTGGCGGTTATGAACACTGAAGCTTTCTTT.

This clone was seen just once. V and J are TRBV29-1 and TRBJ1-1, with 10 bases matching TRBD1. Germline lookup yields CDR1 SQVTM and CDR2 ANQGSEA. The CDR3 consists of 13 residues. Unmatched junction bases numbered 6, after V lost 7 bases and J lost 4 bases. Here the CDR3 reads CSARQGASTEAFF. CDR3 sequence (DNA): TGCAGCGCTAGACAGGGGGCGAGCACTGAAGCTTTCTTT.

The chain carries TRBV25-1 and TRBJ2-5, with D perhaps TRBD2 (6 bases). Germline CDR1 is MGHDK and CDR2 is SYGVNS. CDR3 length: 14 residues. Between the trimmed V and J ends, which lost 4 bases and 4 bases, there was a span of 13 bases. CDR3 bases: TGTGCCAGCAGTGGGGTCAGGCGGGGAGAGACCCAGTACTTC. It encodes CASSGVRRGETQYF.

The J gene is TRBJ1-2, the V gene TRBV29-1; D is unresolved. Germline lookup yields CDR1 SQVTM and CDR2 ANQGSEA. The V gene lost 4 bases and the J gene lost 6 bases, with 12 bases spanning the gap. The length of the CDR3 is 12 residues. CDR3 protein: CSVGGYGDGYTF. The CDR3 coding sequence is TGCAGCGTTGGAGGGTATGGGGATGGCTACACCTTC. The full variable domain, with the rest looked up from reference TRBV29-1 and TRBJ1-2, is SAVISQKPSRDICQRGTSLTIQCQVDSQVTMMFWYRQQPGQSLTLIATANQGSEATYESGFVIDKFPISRPNLTFSTLTVSNMSPEDSSIYLCSVGGYGDGYTFGSGTRLTVV.

The chain couples TRBV18 to TRBJ2-7; 7 bases agree with TRBD2. Germline CDR1 reads KGHSH; CDR2 reads LQKENI. Losses at the gene ends were 5 bases for V and 7 bases for J; bases not matched to a gene: 8. The length of the CDR3 is 13 residues. This CDR3 reads CASSGTTLGEQYF. CDR3 coding DNA: TGTGCCAGCTCAGGGACTACCCTAGGAGAGCAGTACTTC. Variable domain in full (rest from reference TRBV18 and TRBJ2-7): NAGVMQNPRHLVRRRGQEARLRCSPMKGHSHVYWYRQLPEEGLKFMVYLQKENIIDESGMPKERFSAEFPKEGPSILRIQQVVRGDSAAYFCASSGTTLGEQYFGPGTRLTVT.

The rearrangement uses TRBV12-2 and TRBJ1-2; the table's D call, TRBD1, has no DNA check behind it. TRBV12-2 is reported as a pseudogene. The CDR3 runs 15 residues. The CDR3 DNA reads as TGTGCAAGTCGGCCAAGACAGGACCCTAACTATGGCTACACCTTC. Its translation: CASRPRQDPNYGYTF.

J is TRBJ1-2 and V is TRBV30, with 8 bases identical to TRBD1. From germline, CDR1 is GTSNPN and CDR2 SVGIG (reference sequence). V shed 8 bases and J 4 bases; nucleotides not matched to a gene: 6. The CDR3 is 12 residues long. In nucleotides, the CDR3 is TGTGCCAGGGGCGACAGGGGCTATGGCTACACCTTC. Protein sequence: CARGDRGYGYTF.

The V and J genes are TRBV4-1 and TRBJ1-1; tentative D call: TRBD1 (6 bases). Germline CDR1 and CDR2: MGHRA and YSYEKL. Trimming removed 4 bases from V and 11 bases from J, with 20 bases in between. The CDR3 spans 14 residues. DNA of the CDR3: TGCGCCAGCAGCCCCATTGGGGGGGCGAAGTGGGCTTTCTTT. Protein product: CASSPIGGAKWAFF.

The rearrangement joins TRBV6-5 to TRBJ1-4, with D maybe TRBD1 (6 bases). Trimming pared 5 bases from V and 8 bases from J, leaving 12 bases between. This CDR3 spans 13 amino acids. Germline values: CDR1 MNHEY, CDR2 SVGAGI. CDR3 protein: CASSTDRREKLFF. The CDR3, as DNA: TGTGCCAGCAGTACCGACAGGAGGGAAAAACTGTTTTTT.

The gene calls are TRBV4-1 and TRBJ1-2; 9 nucleotides line up with TRBD1. The CDR3 sequence is 15 residues long. Looked up from germline, CDR1 is MGHRA and CDR2 is YSYEKL. V shed 5 bases and J 7 bases; nucleotides not matched to a gene: 11. CDR3 DNA sequence: TGCGCCAGCAGCGCACGGGACAGGGCATTTTCTGGCTACACCTTC. Its translation is CASSARDRAFSGYTF.

The chain uses TRBV5-1 and TRBJ2-3; 9 nucleotides match TRBD2. CDR1 is SGHRS and CDR2 is YFSETQ in the germline V gene. This CDR3 contains 15 residues. V lost 5 bases, J lost 6 bases, and 10 bases stayed unmatched. DNA of the CDR3: TGCGCCAGCAGGGAAAGCGGGGGGCCCTGGGATACGCAGTATTTT. It codes for CASRESGGPWDTQYF.

The rearrangement joins TRBV19 to TRBJ2-3, with TRBD1 identical over 9 bases. The junction had 7 bases not matched to a gene; V was cut back by 4 bases and J by 2 bases. CDR1 and CDR2 (germline): LNHDA, SQIVND (reference sequence). This CDR3 contains 16 residues. The CDR3 spells CASSRRQGGLTDTQYF. CDR3 nucleotides: TGTGCCAGTAGTAGGAGACAGGGGGGCCTCACAGATACGCAGTATTTT. Full variable domain (missing parts from reference TRBV19 and TRBJ2-3): DGGITQSPKYLFRKEGQNVTLSCEQNLNHDAMYWYRQDPGQGLRLIYYSQIVNDFQKGDIAEGYSVSREKKESFPLTVTSAQKNPTAFYLCASSRRQGGLTDTQYFGPGTRLTVL.

This chain links TRBV27 with TRBJ1-4, with 7 bases fitting TRBD1. V lost 4 bases to trimming and J lost 8 bases; unmatched junction nucleotides: 10. This CDR3 spans 15 amino acids. CDR1 is MNHEY, CDR2 SMNVEV, per germline (reference sequence). The CDR3 loop is CASSSTGDRSEKLFF. The CDR3 bases are TGTGCCAGCAGTTCTACAGGGGATAGGTCCGAAAAACTGTTTTTT.

The V and J genes are TRBV18 and TRBJ2-7, with D maybe TRBD2 (6 bases). The CDR3 extends over 16 amino acids. V dropped 0 bases and J dropped 2 bases, with 14 bases sitting between them. Germline V CDR1 and CDR2: KGHSH, LQKENI. The CDR3 region has the DNA TGTGCCAGCTCACCACCGTACAGGAGGGCCGCCTACGAGCAGTACTTC. Amino acid sequence: CASSPPYRRAAYEQYF.

V gene TRBV13 combines with J gene TRBJ2-5, with 10 bases identical to TRBD1. After removal of 4 bases from V and 4 bases from J, the junction contained 3 bases not matched to a gene. Germline values: CDR1 PRHDT, CDR2 FYEKMQ (reference sequence). The CDR3 runs to 14 residues. The CDR3 region has the DNA TGTGCCAGCAGCTCGGGACAGGGGCCAGAGACCCAGTACTTC. The encoded protein is CASSSGQGPETQYF.

The chain couples TRBV28 to TRBJ1-6, with 8 bases matching TRBD1. CDR3 length equals 17 residues. Trimming cost V 6 bases and J 3 bases; bases outside gene matches: 10. Germline CDR1 is MDHEN and CDR2 is SYDVKM. CDR3 loop: CASSSIAQGGYNSPLHF. In nucleotides, the CDR3 is TGTGCCAGCAGCTCTATCGCACAGGGGGGCTATAATTCACCCCTCCACTTT.

The rearrangement links TRBV15 to TRBJ1-1; D is uncertain. CDR1 and CDR2 from the germline V gene are LNHNV and YYDKDF (reference sequence). This CDR3 region has 13 residues. Trimming pared 0 bases from V and 11 bases from J, leaving 13 bases between. As DNA, the CDR3 is TGTGCCACCAGCAGAGATATAGGATCAGCGGCTTTCTTT. It encodes CATSRDIGSAAFF.

The rearrangement joins TRBV13 to TRBJ2-1; the D gene is possibly TRBD2 (6 bases). Germline-derived CDR1 and CDR2 are PRHDT and FYEKMQ (reference sequence). The V and J ends lost 5 bases and 9 bases respectively, with 20 bases between them. The CDR3 is made up of 15 amino acids. This CDR3 is CASSPSQWGEIEQFF. CDR3 DNA sequence: TGTGCCAGCAGCCCGTCTCAGTGGGGGGAGATTGAGCAGTTCTTC. The variable domain in full, with the rest retrieved from reference TRBV13 and TRBJ2-1, is AAGVIQSPRHLIKEKRETATLKCYPIPRHDTVYWYQQGPGQDPQFLISFYEKMQSDKGSIPDRFSAQQFSDYHSELNMSSLELGDSALYFCASSPSQWGEIEQFFGPGTRLTVL.

As for this clone: Other DNA sequences in this sample translate to the same CDR3. The chain carries TRBV12-3 or TRBV12-4 and TRBJ2-7, with D tentatively TRBD1 (5 bases). This CDR3 spans 13 amino acids. The V end was cut by 1 base, the J end by 2 bases, with 6 bases between. CDR3 loop: CASSLGRAYEQYF. The CDR3 DNA is TGTGCCAGCAGTTTAGGCAGGGCCTACGAGCAGTACTTC.

This clone was seen only once. The chain has TRBV7-9 and TRBJ2-7; 9 positions match TRBD1. Trimming took 1 base from V and 2 from J; bases not matched to a gene: 15. The germline CDR1 and CDR2 sequences are SEHNR and FQNEAQ (reference sequence). The CDR3 sequence is 19 residues long. CDR3 coding DNA: TGTGCCAGCAGCTTAGTCACAGGGGGCCGGTCTGACGGGCCCTACGAGCAGTACTTC. It specifies CASSLVTGGRSDGPYEQYF. The full variable domain, with the rest looked up from reference TRBV7-9 and TRBJ2-7, is DTGVSQNPRHKITKRGQNVTFRCDPISEHNRLYWYRQTLGQGPEFLTYFQNEAQLEKSRLLSDRFSAERPKGSFSTLEIQRTEQGDSAMYLCASSLVTGGRSDGPYEQYFGPGTRLTVT.